This TCR beta chain originates from a study of T cell clonality in common variable immunodeficiency. Findings and caveats of the study: Compared with healthy controls, CVID subjects showed increased TCRbeta clonality, mostly in about a third.

Patients and controls were mostly of Caucasian heritage. Only in-frame clones appear in the TCRdb table, and some are missing; sequencing was by immunoSEQ multiplex PCR. The sample was found to contain some 32,000 clones, and every one recurs. CDR1 and CDR2 from the germline V gene are MNHEY and SVGEGT. The CDR3 contains 16 residues. V was trimmed by 2 bases and J by 2 bases, leaving 15 bases between them. This clone was recorded many times. Its specificity is unknown. The CDR3 goes on 3 residues after the read ends, and that part is filled in from the germline J gene. The sample comprised peripheral blood mononuclear cells. The chain couples TRBV6-2 or TRBV6-3 to TRBJ2-5; D might be TRBD2 (7 bases). This TCR came from a person aged 18-70 years in good health. Partial CDR3 DNA: TGTGCCAGCAGTTACCGGCGGGGGCTTCCTCAAGAGACC. This translates into CASSYRRGLPQET. The whole CDR3 protein is CASSYRRGLPQETQYF.